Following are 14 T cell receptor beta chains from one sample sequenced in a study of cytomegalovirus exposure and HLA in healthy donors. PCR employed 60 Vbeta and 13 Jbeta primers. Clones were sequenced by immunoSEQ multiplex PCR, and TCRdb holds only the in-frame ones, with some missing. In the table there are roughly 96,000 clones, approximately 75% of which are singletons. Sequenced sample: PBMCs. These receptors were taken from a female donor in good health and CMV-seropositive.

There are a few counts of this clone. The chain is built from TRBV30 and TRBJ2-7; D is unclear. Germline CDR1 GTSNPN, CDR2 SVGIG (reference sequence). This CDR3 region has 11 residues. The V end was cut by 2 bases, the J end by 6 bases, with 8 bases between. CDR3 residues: CAWSSRIEQYF. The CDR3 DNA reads TGTGCCTGGAGTTCGAGGATCGAGCAGTACTTC.

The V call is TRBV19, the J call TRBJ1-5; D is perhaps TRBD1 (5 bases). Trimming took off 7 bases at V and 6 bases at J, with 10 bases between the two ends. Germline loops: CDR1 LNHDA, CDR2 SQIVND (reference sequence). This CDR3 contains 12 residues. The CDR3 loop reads CASTLGGQPQHF. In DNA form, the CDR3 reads TGTGCCAGTACTCTCGGGGGTCAGCCCCAGCATTTT.

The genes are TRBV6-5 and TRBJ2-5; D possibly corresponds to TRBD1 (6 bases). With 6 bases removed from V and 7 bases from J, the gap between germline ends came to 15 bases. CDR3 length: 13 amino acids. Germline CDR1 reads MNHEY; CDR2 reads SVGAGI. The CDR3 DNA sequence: TGTGCCAGCAGAGCGCGGCAGGGGAGGACCCAGTACTTC. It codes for CASRARQGRTQYF.

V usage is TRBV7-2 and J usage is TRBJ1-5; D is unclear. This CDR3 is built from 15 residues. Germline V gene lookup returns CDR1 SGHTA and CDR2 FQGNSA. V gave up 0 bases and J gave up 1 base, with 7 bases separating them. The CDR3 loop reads CASSLAAGSNQPQHF. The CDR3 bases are TGTGCCAGCAGCTTAGCGGCAGGAAGCAATCAGCCCCAGCATTTT.

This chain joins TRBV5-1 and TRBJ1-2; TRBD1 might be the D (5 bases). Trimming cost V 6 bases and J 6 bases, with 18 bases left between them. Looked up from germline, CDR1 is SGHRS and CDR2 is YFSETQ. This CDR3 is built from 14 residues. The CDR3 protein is CASNMLGEEDGYTF. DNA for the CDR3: TGCGCCAGCAACATGTTGGGGGAGGAGGATGGCTACACCTTC.

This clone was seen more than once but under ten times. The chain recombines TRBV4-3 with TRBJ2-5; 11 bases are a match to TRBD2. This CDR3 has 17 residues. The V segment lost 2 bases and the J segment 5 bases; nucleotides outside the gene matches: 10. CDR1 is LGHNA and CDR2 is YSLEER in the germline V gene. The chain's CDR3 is CASSQSTGLAGIETQYF. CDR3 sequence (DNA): TGCGCCAGCAGCCAATCAACAGGACTAGCGGGCATTGAGACCCAGTACTTC.

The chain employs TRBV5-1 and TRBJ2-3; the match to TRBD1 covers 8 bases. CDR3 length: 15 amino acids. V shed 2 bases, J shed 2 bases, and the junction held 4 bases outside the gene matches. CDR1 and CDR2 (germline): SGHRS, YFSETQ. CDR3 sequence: CASSFRTGNTDTQYF. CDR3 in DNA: TGCGCCAGCAGCTTCAGGACAGGGAACACAGATACGCAGTATTTT. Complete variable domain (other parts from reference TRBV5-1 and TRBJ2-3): KAGVTQTPRYLIKTRGQQVTLSCSPISGHRSVSWYQQTPGQGLQFLFEYFSETQRNKGNFPGRFSGRQFSNSRSEMNVSTLELGDSALYLCASSFRTGNTDTQYFGPGTRLTVL.

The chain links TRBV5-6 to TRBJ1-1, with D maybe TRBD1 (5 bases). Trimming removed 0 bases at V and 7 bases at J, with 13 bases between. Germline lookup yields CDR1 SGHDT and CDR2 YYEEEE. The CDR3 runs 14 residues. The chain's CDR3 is CASSLGVWGREAFF. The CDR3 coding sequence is TGTGCCAGCAGCTTGGGGGTCTGGGGCCGTGAAGCTTTCTTT.

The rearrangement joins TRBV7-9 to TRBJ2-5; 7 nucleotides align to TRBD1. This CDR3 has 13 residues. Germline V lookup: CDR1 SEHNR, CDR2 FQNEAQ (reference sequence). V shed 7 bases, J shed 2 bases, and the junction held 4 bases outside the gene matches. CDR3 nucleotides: TGTGCCAGCAAGGGGGCTGAGCAAGAGACCCAGTACTTC. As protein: CASKGAEQETQYF. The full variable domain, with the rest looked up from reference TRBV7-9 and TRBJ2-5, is DTGVSQNPRHKITKRGQNVTFRCDPISEHNRLYWYRQTLGQGPEFLTYFQNEAQLEKSRLLSDRFSAERPKGSFSTLEIQRTEQGDSAMYLCASKGAEQETQYFGPGTRLLVL.

The CDR3 DNA is TGTGCCAGCACCTACAGGGGACTCGAAGCTTTCTTT. The encoded protein is CASTYRGLEAFF. The rearrangement uses TRBV28 and TRBJ1-1, with 7 bases fitting TRBD1. Germline trimming cut 7 bases from V and 8 bases from J; bases unmatched to any gene: 7. CDR3 length equals 12 residues. In germline, CDR1 is MDHEN, CDR2 SYDVKM.

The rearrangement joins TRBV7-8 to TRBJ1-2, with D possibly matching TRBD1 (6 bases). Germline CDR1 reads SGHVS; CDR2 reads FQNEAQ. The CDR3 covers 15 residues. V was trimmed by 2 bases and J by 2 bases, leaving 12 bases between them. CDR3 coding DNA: TGTGCCAGCAGCTTAACAGGGAATGGAAACTATGGCTACACCTTC. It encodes CASSLTGNGNYGYTF.

CDR3 protein: CASSQVLEGYTF. CDR3 DNA: TGTGCCAGCAGCCAGGTACTTGAAGGCTACACCTTC. This chain uses TRBV4-2 with TRBJ1-2; D gene ambiguous. Trimming took off 3 bases at V and 8 bases at J, with 10 bases between the two ends. The CDR3 spans 12 residues. Germline values: CDR1 LGHNA, CDR2 YNFKEQ.

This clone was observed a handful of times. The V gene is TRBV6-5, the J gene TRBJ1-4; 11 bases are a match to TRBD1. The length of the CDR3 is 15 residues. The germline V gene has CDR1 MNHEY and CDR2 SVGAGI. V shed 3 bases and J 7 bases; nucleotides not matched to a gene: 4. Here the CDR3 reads CASSYRGQGGEKLFF. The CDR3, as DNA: TGTGCCAGCAGTTATAGGGGACAGGGGGGTGAAAAACTGTTTTTT.

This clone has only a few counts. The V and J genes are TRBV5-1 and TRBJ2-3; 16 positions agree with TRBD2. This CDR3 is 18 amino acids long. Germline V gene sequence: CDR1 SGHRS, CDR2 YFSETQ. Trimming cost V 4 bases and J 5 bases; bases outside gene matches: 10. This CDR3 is CASSPGTSGRAERDTQYF. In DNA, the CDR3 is TGCGCCAGCAGCCCCGGGACTAGCGGGAGGGCCGAGAGAGATACGCAGTATTTT.